The rows below give T cell receptor beta chains drawn from one sample of a study of T cells in Graves' hyperthyroidism and ophthalmopathy. A single record per CDR3 protein comes from TCRdb applying MiXCR to the multiplex PCR reads. Found here are approximately 370,000 distinct CDR3 sequences, roughly a sixth of them singletons; the top ten hold 34%. Material for sequencing was blood. These receptors were taken from a woman aged 25-40 years with Graves' hyperthyroidism that later progressed to Graves' ophthalmopathy. The CDR3 runs from the conserved cysteine through the conserved F or W. Fields, in order: CDR3 DNA, CDR3 protein, J gene, V gene, clone size, D gene. A D gene is named only where the DNA matches it firmly. The size of a clone is reported for some rows only, either as once, few or many, or as a class for expanded clones.

DNA: TGTGCCAGTAGTCTTTGGGACACCAACACCGGGGAGCTGTTTTTT
CDR3: CASSLWDTNTGELFF
J: TRBJ2-2
V: TRBV19
size: many
D: .

DNA: TGTGCCAGCAGCCAAGAGCCGGGACAGGGGGCGACAGATACGCAGTATTTT
CDR3: CASSQEPGQGATDTQYF
J: TRBJ2-3
V: TRBV14
size: many
D: TRBD1

DNA: TGTGCCAGCAGTTACTTTCCGGGACTAGCGGGAGTGTTACTTGACAATGAGCAGTTCTTC
CDR3: CASSYFPGLAGVLLDNEQFF
J: TRBJ2-1
V: TRBV6-2/TRBV6-3
size: many
D: TRBD2

DNA: TGCGCCAGCAGCCCAGGGGGGAGCGGCTACACCTTC
CDR3: CASSPGGSGYTF
J: TRBJ1-2
V: TRBV4-1
size: .
D: TRBD1

DNA: TGTGCCGGGGGAGGGTGGGGGGTAGTGGATGGCTACACCTTC
CDR3: CAGGGWGVVDGYTF
J: TRBJ1-2
V: TRBV28
size: many
D: .

DNA: TGTGCCAGCAGTGCTCGGCCTAATTCACCCCTCCACTTT
CDR3: CASSARPNSPLHF
J: TRBJ1-6
V: TRBV2
size: many
D: .

DNA: TGCGCCAGCAGCTCCCTAGGACTAGCGGGAGGACTGGCAGATACGCAGTATTTT
CDR3: CASSSLGLAGGLADTQYF
J: TRBJ2-3
V: TRBV5-1
size: many
D: TRBD2

DNA: TGTGCCGGCAGTTTTAGCGGGAGCAAGGGAGATACGCAGTATTTT
CDR3: CAGSFSGSKGDTQYF
J: TRBJ2-3
V: TRBV28
size: few
D: TRBD2

DNA: TGTGCCAGCAGCTTAGTGGGAACGGGACAAGGGGGTGGTGAGCAGTTCTTC
CDR3: CASSLVGTGQGGGEQFF
J: TRBJ2-1
V: TRBV11-2
size: many
D: .

DNA: TGCAGTGCCCTACGGGGGACCCTCTCCTACAATGAGCAGTTCTTC
CDR3: CSALRGTLSYNEQFF
J: TRBJ2-1
V: TRBV20-1
size: .
D: .

DNA: TGTGCCAGCAGCTTAGCTAGCGGGAGTGCTTACGAGCAGTACTTC
CDR3: CASSLASGSAYEQYF
J: TRBJ2-7
V: TRBV11-2
size: many
D: TRBD2

DNA: TGTGCCAGCAGCTTAAGGTCGGGGGGACTCTCCTCCTACAATGAGCAGTTCTTC
CDR3: CASSLRSGGLSSYNEQFF
J: TRBJ2-1
V: TRBV7-8
size: .
D: TRBD2

DNA: TGTGCCACCAGTGATTCAGGGTCCGGAAACACCATATATTTT
CDR3: CATSDSGSGNTIYF
J: TRBJ1-3
V: TRBV24-1
size: few
D: .

DNA: TGTGCCAGCAGCCGCGGACAGGAGGGAAACACCATATATTTT
CDR3: CASSRGQEGNTIYF
J: TRBJ1-3
V: TRBV9
size: few
D: TRBD1

DNA: TGCGCCAGCAGCCCCCGACAGGTAGACACTGAAGCTTTCTTT
CDR3: CASSPRQVDTEAFF
J: TRBJ1-1
V: TRBV5-1
size: many
D: .

DNA: TGCAGCGTCTTGGCCCTGGGCGGGACCCAGTACTTC
CDR3: CSVLALGGTQYF
J: TRBJ2-5
V: TRBV29-1
size: many
D: .

DNA: TGTGCCAGCAGTGAAGGTGGAGGAGTTCATGAAGCTTTCTTT
CDR3: CASSEGGGVHEAFF
J: TRBJ1-1
V: TRBV2
size: many
D: .

DNA: TGTGCCAGCAGCTTGTCTAGCGGGTTCACAGATACGCAGTATTTT
CDR3: CASSLSSGFTDTQYF
J: TRBJ2-3
V: TRBV7-9
size: .
D: TRBD2

DNA: TGCAGCGTTGGGGGGGTGAGGGGCCCGAGCTCCTACAATGAGCAGTTCTTC
CDR3: CSVGGVRGPSSYNEQFF
J: TRBJ2-1
V: TRBV29-1
size: many
D: .

DNA: TGTGCCAGCAGTTTCCAGGGATTTTATGGCTACACCTTC
CDR3: CASSFQGFYGYTF
J: TRBJ1-2
V: TRBV27
size: many
D: .

DNA: TGCAGCGTTGACCAACAGGGGGCCCCTAATAATTCACCCCTCCACTTT
CDR3: CSVDQQGAPNNSPLHF
J: TRBJ1-6
V: TRBV29-1
size: few
D: TRBD1

DNA: TGTGCCAGCAGCTCCGGCACCAGACCCTACGAGCAGTACTTC
CDR3: CASSSGTRPYEQYF
J: TRBJ2-7
V: TRBV28
size: many
D: .

DNA: TGCGCCAGCAGCCAAGACCCAGCGGGCGAGCAGTACTTC
CDR3: CASSQDPAGEQYF
J: TRBJ2-7
V: TRBV4-1
size: many
D: .

DNA: TGTGCCAGCAGTTCGCGACAGGTGTGGAACTATGGCTACACCTTC
CDR3: CASSSRQVWNYGYTF
J: TRBJ1-2
V: TRBV28
size: many
D: .

DNA: TGCAGCGTTGTAAGACAACAGGGGTGGACCTACGAGCAGTACTTC
CDR3: CSVVRQQGWTYEQYF
J: TRBJ2-7
V: TRBV29-1
size: .
D: TRBD1

DNA: TGTGCCAGCAGTCCCACGTACCGGGTGACCCCGCATTTC
CDR3: CASSPTYRVTPHF
J: TRBJ2-5
V: TRBV27
size: .
D: .

DNA: TGCGCCAGCAGCCAAGTGGCGCAGGTTACCTACGAGCAGTACTTC
CDR3: CASSQVAQVTYEQYF
J: TRBJ2-7
V: TRBV4-1
size: few
D: .

DNA: TGTGCCAGCAGTTTACCTAAACAGGGGACTAGCGGGAGGACCTACAATGAGCAGTTCTTC
CDR3: CASSLPKQGTSGRTYNEQFF
J: TRBJ2-1
V: TRBV27
size: many
D: TRBD2

DNA: TGTGCCAGCAGCTTCGGGACTAGCTATTACGAGCAGTACTTC
CDR3: CASSFGTSYYEQYF
J: TRBJ2-7
V: TRBV9
size: .
D: TRBD2

DNA: TGCAGTACTACCCGACAGGGTGGGTTCTACGAGCAGTACTTC
CDR3: CSTTRQGGFYEQYF
J: TRBJ2-7
V: TRBV20-1
size: few
D: TRBD1